The clone carrying this TCR beta chain was found a few times. What it binds is not known. TCR alpha and TCR beta cDNA libraries carrying sample barcodes and UMIs came from 5'RACE with constant-segment primers. In TCRdb, the 5' RACE reads were re-called with MiXCR into one record per CDR3 protein. The sample lists about 320,000 distinct CDR3 sequences; roughly an eighth were seen once. V dropped 6 bases and J dropped 8; count of bases not matched to a gene: 8. The germline V gene encodes CDR1 DFQATT and CDR2 SNEGSKA (reference sequence). The CDR3 has 12 amino acids. The entry originates in a study of T-cell memory formation after mild COVID-19. Study-wide background: TCR clusters were mostly donor specific.

Study-wide results and caveats: Contracting CD8+ clones were enriched in EMRA, CD4+ mainly in CM and EM.

V gene TRBV20-1 combines with J gene TRBJ1-2; TRBD1 matches 8 bases. Sequencing was done on a sample of PBMCs or a T cell subset sorted from them (not recorded which). This TCR came from a man between 18 and 35 years old who had mild COVID-19 (a few samples of this study predate the infection). Cell type and time point are not known. The CDR3 protein is CSARTGSKGYTF. CDR3 in DNA: TGCAGTGCCAGGACAGGGTCGAAGGGCTACACCTTC.